Listed below are T cell receptor beta chains from one sample, sequenced in a study of OX40 agonist ivuxolimab in advanced cancers. The data were produced by immunoSEQ multiplex PCR, yet TCRdb's version contains in-frame clones alone and is incomplete. The sample shows about 66,000 clones, around four fifths of them seen only once. The input for sequencing was CD4+ or CD8+ T cells sorted from blood, taken in a trial of the OX40 agonist ivuxolimab. The receptor set was obtained from an adult with an advanced solid tumor such as melanoma, head and neck, liver or kidney cancer. CDR3s include the opening cysteine and the closing phenylalanine or tryptophan. Fields, in order: clone size, V gene, D gene, J gene, CDR3 protein, CDR3 DNA. The D gene is left open where the match is weak. Expanded clones get a size class; other rows say once, few or many, or leave the size out.

.	TRBV28	TRBD2	TRBJ2-7	CASSLSAGVLDEQYF	TGTGCCAGCAGTTTATCAGCGGGAGTGCTGGACGAGCAGTACTTC
.	TRBV25-1	TRBD2	TRBJ2-3	CASSEDWGLAGRTDTQYF	TGTGCCAGCAGTGAAGATTGGGGGCTAGCGGGACGAACAGATACGCAGTATTTT
few	TRBV18	.	TRBJ1-5	CASSPQSVYNQPQHF	TGTGCCAGCTCACCGCAATCGGTCTACAATCAGCCCCAGCATTTT
.	TRBV28	TRBD2	TRBJ2-2	CASKEAGDTGELFF	TGTGCCAGCAAGGAGGCGGGGGACACCGGGGAGCTGTTTTTT
.	TRBV5-1	TRBD2	TRBJ2-2	CASSLGLAGGSTGELFF	TGCGCCAGCAGCTTGGGACTAGCGGGAGGTTCGACCGGGGAGCTGTTTTTT
.	TRBV7-9	.	TRBJ2-7	CASSLLYEQYF	TGTGCCAGCAGCTTACTCTACGAGCAGTACTTC
.	TRBV7-2	.	TRBJ1-5	CASSLGQGNQPQHF	TGTGCCAGCAGCTTGGGCCAGGGAAATCAGCCCCAGCATTTT
.	TRBV7-8	.	TRBJ2-3	CASSLEDTQYF	TGTGCCAGCAGCCTAGAAGATACGCAGTATTTT
.	TRBV18	TRBD2	TRBJ2-7	CASSPYGTSVEVQYF	TGTGCCAGCTCACCCTACGGGACTAGCGTGGAGGTGCAGTACTTC
.	TRBV19	TRBD1	TRBJ1-5	CASSYRGLGNQPQHF	TGTGCCAGCTCCTACAGGGGGCTTGGCAATCAGCCCCAGCATTTT
.	TRBV19	.	TRBJ1-1	CASSHEGNTEAFF	TGTGCCAGTAGTCACGAAGGGAACACTGAAGCTTTCTTT
.	TRBV7-2	.	TRBJ2-3	CASTPGAGGTDTQYF	TGTGCCAGCACCCCAGGGGCGGGGGGCACAGATACGCAGTATTTT
few	TRBV29-1	.	TRBJ2-1	CSVEIRQGRDNEQFF	TGCAGCGTTGAGATTCGCCAGGGAAGGGACAATGAGCAGTTCTTC
.	TRBV11-2	TRBD2	TRBJ2-5	CARGLAGGVETQYF	TGTGCGAGGGGACTAGCGGGAGGGGTAGAGACCCAGTACTTC
.	TRBV21-1	.	TRBJ2-7	CASSATSGNFGYEQYF	TGTGCCAGCAGCGCCACTAGCGGGAATTTCGGGTACGAGCAGTACTTC
.	TRBV7-3	TRBD2	TRBJ2-5	CASSLNPLTSGKETQYF	TGTGCCAGCAGCTTAAACCCTTTGACTAGCGGGAAAGAGACCCAGTACTTC
.	TRBV29-1	.	TRBJ1-6	CSGRRGRWDNSPLHF	TGCAGCGGCCGCCGGGGGCGCTGGGATAATTCACCCCTCCACTTT
.	TRBV7-2	.	TRBJ1-4	CASRELPTNEKLFF	TGTGCCAGCAGAGAACTCCCGACTAATGAAAAACTGTTTTTT
.	TRBV6-4	TRBD2	TRBJ2-1	CASSEGLAGYNEQFF	TGTGCCAGCAGCGAAGGACTAGCGGGATACAATGAGCAGTTCTTC
many	TRBV13	TRBD1	TRBJ2-3	CASGDLGGPRTDTQYF	TGTGCCAGTGGCGATCTAGGGGGCCCCCGCACAGATACGCAGTATTTT
.	TRBV27	.	TRBJ1-1	CASSLEGATNTEAFF	TGTGCCAGCAGTTTAGAAGGGGCTACGAACACTGAAGCTTTCTTT
.	TRBV7-2	TRBD1	TRBJ2-7	CASSMNRGVYEQYF	TGTGCCAGCAGCATGAACAGGGGAGTCTACGAGCAGTACTTC
.	TRBV5-1	.	TRBJ2-5	CASSLDYETQYF	TGCGCCAGCAGCTTGGACTACGAGACCCAGTACTTC
.	TRBV7-2	TRBD2	TRBJ2-1	CASSLGLGIEQFF	TGTGCCAGCAGCTTGGGACTAGGCATCGAGCAGTTCTTC
.	TRBV10-3	TRBD1	TRBJ2-7	CAINRDRSYEQYF	TGTGCCATCAACCGGGACAGGTCCTACGAGCAGTACTTC